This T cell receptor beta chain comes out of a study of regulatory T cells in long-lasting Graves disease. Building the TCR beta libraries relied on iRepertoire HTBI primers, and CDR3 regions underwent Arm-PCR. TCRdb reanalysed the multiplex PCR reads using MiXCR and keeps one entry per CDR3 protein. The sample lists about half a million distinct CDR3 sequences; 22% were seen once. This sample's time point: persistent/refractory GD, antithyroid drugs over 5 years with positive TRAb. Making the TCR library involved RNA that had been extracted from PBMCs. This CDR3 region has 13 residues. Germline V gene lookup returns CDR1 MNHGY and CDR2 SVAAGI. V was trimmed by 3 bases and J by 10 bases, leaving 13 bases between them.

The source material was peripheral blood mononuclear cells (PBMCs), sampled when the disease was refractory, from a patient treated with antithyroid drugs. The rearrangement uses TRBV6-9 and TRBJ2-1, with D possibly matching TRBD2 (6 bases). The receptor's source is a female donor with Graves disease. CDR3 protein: CASSYTPTSEQFF. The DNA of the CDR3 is TGTGCCAGCAGTTACACCCCAACTAGCGAGCAGTTCTTC.